This T cell receptor (beta chain) was captured in a study of blood T cells in healthy people across ages. Findings of the study overall: Strong correlation was found linking TCR beta diversity to naive T cell percentage. Compared with aged donors, long-lived donors showed fewer expanded clones, suggesting selection.

Primers used in a second PCR of about 6 to 11 cycles were a sample-barcoded 5' primer and a J-beta primer mix. Each single sample gave us at least 2.5 million CDR3-containing paired-end reads. MiXCR, applied by TCRdb to the 5' RACE reads, yields one record per CDR3 protein. The table records 710,000 or so distinct CDR3 sequences, about 30% of them present only once. CDR1 is DFQATT, CDR2 SNEGSKA, per germline (reference sequence). CDR3 length equals 18 residues. With 5 bases clipped from V and 2 bases from J, the junction kept 18 bases outside the gene matches. Total RNA, at least 6 micrograms per sample, was extracted from PBMCs. In regard to this clonotype: The antigen is undetermined.

J is TRBJ2-7 and V is TRBV20-1; 10 bases fit TRBD1. This clonotype was obtained from a woman older than 75 in good health. Sequencing was done on a sample of blood. CDR3 sequence reads: CSAPLRQGARSYTYEQYF. CDR3 in DNA: TGCAGTGCTCCCTTGAGACAGGGGGCGAGGAGTTACACCTACGAGCAGTACTTC.